The clone carrying this TCR beta chain was seen a few times. The sample belongs to a study of control samples from healthy donors and cancer patients. V lost 0 bases and J 2 bases, leaving 13 bases between the germline ends. The CDR3 runs 16 residues. Looked up from germline, CDR1 is SGHRS and CDR2 is YFSETQ. The method was immunoSEQ multiplex PCR; TCRdb's version includes in-frame clones alone and lacks a portion of them. This table holds approximately 170,000 clones, 90% found once. The sequenced material came from blood. The gene calls are TRBV5-1 and TRBJ2-3, with D hard to call. The source is a woman in her forties or fifties in good health. The CDR3 region is CASSLDGQLHTDTQYF. The DNA of the CDR3 is TGCGCCAGCAGCTTGGATGGCCAGCTCCACACAGATACGCAGTATTTT.